The next 32 T cell receptor beta chains were all read from a single sample in a study of cytomegalovirus exposure and HLA in healthy donors. The PCR was carried out with 60 Vbeta primers and 13 Jbeta primers. Generated by immunoSEQ multiplex PCR, the TCRdb table keeps only in-frame clones and is missing some. The table has fewer than 200,000 clones, 65% to 90% seen once. Sequences were obtained from PBMCs. Receptors originate from a girl aged 2 to 9 in good health and CMV-seropositive.

The genes are TRBV4-1 and TRBJ2-1, with 7 bases that match TRBD2. This CDR3 has 15 amino acids. Germline CDR1 is MGHRA and CDR2 is YSYEKL. V was pared by 6 bases and J by 6 bases, with 11 bases of the junction left unmatched. The CDR3 loop is CASRWLGGPLNEQFF. For the CDR3, the DNA is TGCGCCAGCAGGTGGCTGGGAGGGCCGCTCAATGAGCAGTTCTTC.

The V gene is TRBV15, the J gene TRBJ2-7; possible D gene TRBD1, 9 bases. The CDR3 totals 18 residues. Germline V CDR1 and CDR2: LNHNV, YYDKDF (reference sequence). With 2 bases removed from V and 4 bases from J, the gap between germline ends came to 24 bases. CDR3 nucleotide sequence: TGTGCCACCAGCAGAAATTTAGCGGGACAGGGAAGAATGTACGAGCAGTACTTC. It translates to CATSRNLAGQGRMYEQYF.

J is TRBJ1-1 and V is TRBV7-2; D not resolved. CDR3 size: 13 residues. V was pared by 2 bases and J by 1 base, with 5 bases between. CDR1 and CDR2 from the germline V gene are SGHTA and FQGNSA. CDR3 in amino acids: CASSLYGNTEAFF. CDR3 DNA sequence: TGTGCCAGCAGCTTATACGGGAACACTGAAGCTTTCTTT.

J is TRBJ2-1 and V is TRBV25-1, with TRBD2 matching 11 bases. V was pared by 3 bases and J by 6 bases, with 7 bases of the junction left unmatched. CDR1 and CDR2 (germline): MGHDK, SYGVNS. The length of the CDR3 is 16 residues. CDR3 sequence reads: CASSDVIAGGPNEQFF. The DNA of the CDR3 is TGTGCCAGCAGTGATGTAATAGCGGGAGGGCCCAATGAGCAGTTCTTC.

The chain recombines TRBV9 with TRBJ2-6; 8 bases fit TRBD1. CDR1 is SGDLS and CDR2 is YYNGEE in the germline V gene. V was clipped by 3 bases and J by 0 bases; unmatched bases: 8. CDR3 length: 18 residues. Here the CDR3 reads CASSAPGTGPSGANVLTF. In nucleotides, the CDR3 is TGTGCCAGCAGCGCGCCCGGGACAGGCCCCTCTGGGGCCAACGTCCTGACTTTC.

The J gene is TRBJ2-3, the V gene TRBV9, with D perhaps TRBD2 (7 bases). Germline CDR1 and CDR2: SGDLS and YYNGEE. V lost 0 bases and J 5 bases, leaving 19 bases between the germline ends. The length of the CDR3 is 17 residues. Written as DNA, the CDR3 is TGTGCCAGCAGCGTAGTAGGGGGGGGACTTGACAGAGATACGCAGTATTTT. Amino acid sequence: CASSVVGGGLDRDTQYF.

Turning to this clone: Sequence at one end of the junction differs from germline and may be a read error. The chain recombines TRBV4-2 with TRBJ2-2; TRBD2 matches 9 bases. Germline V gene sequence: CDR1 LGHNA, CDR2 YNFKEQ. The CDR3 is 17 amino acids. CDR3 sequence reads: CASSQDWAGGFGGEQFF. Written as DNA, the CDR3 is TGTGCCAGCAGCCAAGATTGGGCGGGAGGGTTCGGCGGGGAGCAGTTTTTT.

The chain employs TRBV5-1 and TRBJ2-7, with 9 nucleotides matching TRBD1. V shed 0 bases and J 4 bases; nucleotides not matched to a gene: 8. Germline V CDR1 and CDR2: SGHRS, YFSETQ. This CDR3 contains 16 residues. CDR3 bases: TGCGCCAGCAGCTTGGATACAGGGGGCCGAGAATACGAGCAGTACTTC. It encodes CASSLDTGGREYEQYF.

J is TRBJ1-1 and V is TRBV27; D is undetermined. With 6 bases removed from V and 5 bases from J, the gap between germline ends came to 7 bases. Germline-derived CDR1 and CDR2 are MNHEY and SMNVEV (reference sequence). This CDR3 region has 11 residues. The DNA for the CDR3 is TGTGCCAGCAGCTCCGGGACTGAAGCTTTCTTT. It translates to CASSSGTEAFF.

This chain connects TRBV10-2 to TRBJ2-7, with D possibly matching TRBD1 (6 bases). Trimming stripped 8 bases from V and 2 bases from J, with 7 bases between. The CDR3 totals 11 residues. Germline V lookup: CDR1 WSHSY, CDR2 SAAADI. The CDR3 region is CASRTAYEQYF. CDR3 coding DNA: TGCGCCAGCCGGACAGCCTACGAGCAGTACTTC.

V is TRBV2 and J is TRBJ2-3, with 9 bases fitting TRBD1. The CDR3 sequence is 16 residues long. CDR1 and CDR2 from the germline V gene are SNHLY and FYNNEI. V trimming: 6 bases; J trimming: 3 bases; junction bases outside the gene matches: 10. CDR3 region: CASRTIDRGETDTQYF. The DNA of the CDR3 is TGTGCCAGCAGAACCATTGACAGGGGGGAAACAGATACGCAGTATTTT.

The chain carries TRBV12-1 and TRBJ2-3; the table calls TRBD2, which could not be checked here. TRBV12-1 is assigned pseudogene status. CDR3 length equals 17 residues. The CDR3 sequence is CASSFGTSGGPTDTQYF. The CDR3 bases are TGTGCCAGCAGCTTTGGGACTAGCGGGGGCCCCACAGATACGCAGTATTTT.

The V and J genes are TRBV25-1 and TRBJ2-1; 8 nucleotides agree with TRBD1. Trimming at V came to 2 bases and at J to 4 bases, leaving 10 bases not matched to a gene. CDR3 size: 17 residues. The V gene's germline CDR1 is MGHDK and CDR2 SYGVNS. CDR3 coding DNA: TGTGCCAGCAGTGAACCAATTGGGACAGGAAAATACAATGAGCAGTTCTTC. Its protein product is CASSEPIGTGKYNEQFF.

The genes are TRBV6-5 and TRBJ2-7; TRBD1 is a possible D gene (6 bases). Trimming took 0 bases from V and 9 from J, leaving 6 bases between them. This CDR3 spans 11 amino acids. The germline V gene has CDR1 MNHEY and CDR2 SVGAGI. CDR3 in DNA: TGTGCCAGCAGTTACTCGGACAGGCAGTACTTC. Protein product: CASSYSDRQYF.

The chain carries TRBV19 and TRBJ1-2, with 9 bases fitting TRBD1. The CDR3 is 13 amino acids. Germline CDR1 LNHDA, CDR2 SQIVND (reference sequence). Trimming took 4 bases from V and 8 from J; bases not matched to a gene: 5. This CDR3 reads CASSRWTGDGYTF. CDR3 nucleotides: TGTGCCAGTAGTAGGTGGACAGGGGACGGCTACACCTTC.

This clone came up a few times. The chain couples TRBV5-1 to TRBJ1-1; tentative D call: TRBD1 (5 bases). V was trimmed by 7 bases and J by 1 base, leaving 8 bases between them. The germline V gene encodes CDR1 SGHRS and CDR2 YFSETQ. This CDR3 comprises 12 residues. The chain's CDR3 is CASSGPNTEAFF. The DNA for the CDR3 is TGCGCCAGCTCAGGGCCGAACACTGAAGCTTTCTTT.

This clone was seen a handful of times. J is TRBJ1-5 and V is TRBV6-1; D unresolved. V was pared by 3 bases and J by 5 bases, with 8 bases between. Germline V gene lookup returns CDR1 MNHNS and CDR2 SASEGT. The CDR3 loop spans 13 amino acids. This CDR3 reads CASSDSLDQPQHF. DNA of the CDR3: TGTGCCAGCAGTGACAGCCTAGATCAGCCCCAGCATTTT.

The rearrangement uses TRBV27 and TRBJ1-5; D gene unclear. Germline V gene lookup returns CDR1 MNHEY and CDR2 SMNVEV (reference sequence). The CDR3 has 13 amino acids. The V gene lost 4 bases and the J gene lost 5 bases, with 9 bases spanning the gap. The CDR3 loop reads CASSWRRDQPQHF. The CDR3 DNA sequence: TGTGCCAGCAGTTGGAGACGGGATCAGCCCCAGCATTTT.

This chain uses TRBV27 with TRBJ1-5; TRBD1 aligns across 8 bases. Looked up from germline, CDR1 is MNHEY and CDR2 is SMNVEV (reference sequence). After removal of 3 bases from V and 4 bases from J, the junction contained 5 bases not matched to a gene. CDR3 size: 15 residues. CDR3 sequence: CASSFQGAPNQPQHF. The DNA of the CDR3 is TGTGCCAGCAGTTTTCAGGGGGCCCCAAATCAGCCCCAGCATTTT.

This chain connects TRBV18 to TRBJ2-7, with 8 bases that match TRBD1. This CDR3 region has 14 residues. From germline, CDR1 is KGHSH and CDR2 LQKENI. V trimming: 5 bases; J trimming: 1 base; junction bases outside the gene matches: 4. CDR3 DNA sequence: TGTGCCAGCTCAAGACGACAGGGGTCCTACGAGCAGTACTTC. Amino acids: CASSRRQGSYEQYF.

The chain joins TRBV15 to TRBJ2-7; 12 positions agree with TRBD2. Germline trimming cut 1 base from V and 5 bases from J; bases unmatched to any gene: 9. In germline, CDR1 is LNHNV, CDR2 YYDKDF (reference sequence). The length of the CDR3 is 17 residues. The CDR3 loop is CATSRVSLAGGHNEQYF. Here the CDR3 DNA reads TGTGCCACCAGCAGAGTTTCGCTAGCGGGAGGGCACAACGAGCAGTACTTC.

This clone was detected only once. V and J are TRBV28 and TRBJ2-4; TRBD2 agrees at 11 bases. Trimming removed 7 bases from V and 11 bases from J; junction bases left unmatched: 13. Germline V CDR1 and CDR2: MDHEN, SYDVKM. The CDR3 runs 15 residues. Here the CDR3 reads CASNWSSGRAPVQYF. The CDR3 bases are TGTGCCAGCAACTGGAGTAGCGGGAGGGCCCCCGTTCAGTACTTC.

The chain uses TRBV30 and TRBJ1-3; 11 nucleotides line up with TRBD1. Germline V gene sequence: CDR1 GTSNPN, CDR2 SVGIG (reference sequence). The CDR3 has 17 residues. With V trimmed by 4 bases and J by 1 base, 9 bases remained unmatched. CDR3 loop: CAWTRRTGGESGNTIYF. The CDR3 coding sequence is TGTGCCTGGACCAGGCGGACAGGGGGCGAATCTGGAAACACCATATATTTT.

The chain couples TRBV10-1 to TRBJ1-2; 8 nucleotides agree with TRBD1. The V gene end was trimmed by 5 bases and the J gene end by 7 bases; junction bases not matched to a gene: 6. This CDR3 comprises 13 residues. Germline V gene data show CDR1 as WNHNN and CDR2 as SYGVQD (reference sequence). Here the CDR3 reads CASSLTGGSGYTF. In DNA form, the CDR3 reads TGCGCCAGCAGTCTCACAGGGGGTAGTGGCTACACCTTC.

The V and J genes are TRBV9 and TRBJ2-1; 9 bases are a match to TRBD2. The CDR3 sequence is 15 residues long. J lost 3 bases, V lost 1 base, and 2 bases had no gene match. The germline V gene has CDR1 SGDLS and CDR2 YYNGEE. CDR3 amino acids: CASSVRGGGYNEQFF. The DNA of the CDR3 is TGTGCCAGCAGCGTACGCGGGGGGGGCTACAATGAGCAGTTCTTC.

This clone showed up just a few times. The V and J genes are TRBV7-6 and TRBJ1-1; a weak D match, TRBD1 (6 bases). V lost 3 bases to trimming and J lost 6 bases, with 11 bases between them. Germline-derived CDR1 and CDR2 are SGHVS and FNYEAQ. This CDR3 is built from 13 residues. The CDR3 region is CASSLTGQSEAFF. In DNA form, the CDR3 reads TGTGCCAGCAGCTTGACGGGACAATCTGAAGCTTTCTTT. Based on the CDR3 plus reference TRBV7-6 and TRBJ1-1, the full variable domain is GAGVSQSPRYKVTKRGQDVALRCDPISGHVSLYWYRQALGQGPEFLTYFNYEAQQDKSGLPNDRFSAERPEGSISTLTIQRTEQRDSAMYRCASSLTGQSEAFFGQGTRLTVV.

V gene TRBV7-6 combines with J gene TRBJ1-1, with 9 positions matching TRBD1. The junction had 2 bases not matched to a gene; V was cut back by 0 bases and J by 0 bases. Germline V gives CDR1 SGHVS, CDR2 FNYEAQ. This CDR3 has 16 amino acids. This CDR3 is CASSLATGGLNTEAFF. The CDR3 region has the DNA TGTGCCAGCAGCTTAGCGACAGGGGGATTGAACACTGAAGCTTTCTTT.

This clone was seen only once. The rearrangement uses TRBV11-2 and TRBJ2-2; 9 nucleotides agree with TRBD1. The germline V gene has CDR1 SGHAT and CDR2 FQNNGV. This CDR3 has 15 residues. Trimming cost V 1 base and J 7 bases; bases outside gene matches: 4. CDR3 nucleotides: TGTGCCAGCAGCTTAGCCCGGGACAGGGACGGGGAGCTGTTTTTT. This encodes CASSLARDRDGELFF.

J is TRBJ2-2 and V is TRBV11-2; 7 nucleotides match TRBD2. From germline, CDR1 is SGHAT and CDR2 FQNNGV. The J segment lost 2 bases and the V segment lost 4 bases, leaving 10 bases of the junction unmatched. The CDR3 is 17 residues long. The CDR3 spells CASSWGGWGDNTGELFF. DNA for the CDR3: TGTGCCAGCAGCTGGGGAGGGTGGGGGGACAACACCGGGGAGCTGTTTTTT.

This clone showed up just a few times. The chain combines TRBV5-8 with TRBJ1-3; D is undetermined. This CDR3 is 15 amino acids long. CDR1 and CDR2 (germline): SGHTS, YDEGEE. Trimming pared 4 bases from V and 0 bases from J, leaving 11 bases between. This CDR3 is CASSITAASGNTIYF. CDR3 nucleotide sequence: TGTGCCAGCAGCATCACAGCCGCCTCTGGAAACACCATATATTTT. The full variable domain, rest sourced from reference TRBV5-8 and TRBJ1-3, is EAGVTQSPTHLIKTRGQQATLRCSPISGHTSVYWYQQALGLGLQFLLWYDEGEERNRGNFPPRFSGRQFPNYSSELNVNALELEDSALYLCASSITAASGNTIYFGEGSWLTVV.

This clone was counted only a few times. The gene calls are TRBV6-1 and TRBJ1-1, with D possibly TRBD1 on 5 matching bases. Trimming removed 7 bases at V and 1 base at J, with 16 bases between. The CDR3 is 15 amino acids. The V gene's germline CDR1 is MNHNS and CDR2 SASEGT. Here the CDR3 reads CASKQGSSTNTEAFF. The CDR3 coding sequence is TGTGCCAGCAAGCAGGGTTCGAGTACGAACACTGAAGCTTTCTTT.

V is TRBV28 and J is TRBJ1-2, with D possibly matching TRBD1 (6 bases). V was trimmed by 5 bases and J by 0 bases, leaving 13 bases between them. The germline gives CDR1 MDHEN, CDR2 SYDVKM. This CDR3 has 15 amino acids. The CDR3 DNA reads as TGTGCCAGCAGTCAGGGGAGCTCGGCTAACTATGGCTACACCTTC. Translation gives CASSQGSSANYGYTF.